The rows below give T cell receptor beta chains drawn from one sample of a study of patients and donors after allogeneic stem cell transplantation. MiXCR, applied by TCRdb to the RT-PCR reads, yields one record per CDR3 protein. The sample has hundreds of thousands of distinct CDR3 sequences; 16% are singletons. The specimen sequenced was blood, either unsorted or a sorted T cell fraction (not recorded which). These TCRs come from a human donor who was either an allogeneic HSCT recipient or a stem cell or donor lymphocyte infusion donor (not recorded which). It is not recorded whose cells these are; they may come from a transplant donor. Each CDR3 is given with its conserved first and last residue. The D gene is left open where the match is weak. Size tells how often a clone was seen (once, few, many) or the class of an expanded clone, and some rows leave it out.

v_gene,d_gene,abundance,j_gene,CDR3nt,CDR3aa
TRBV12-5,TRBD2,few,TRBJ2-1,TGTGCTAGTGGTCTGCACCGCGGACTAGCGGGAACTTATGAGCAGTTCTTC,CASGLHRGLAGTYEQFF
TRBV5-1,TRBD2,NA,TRBJ2-7,TGCGCCAGCAGCTTGGGGACTAGCGGTGCTGGCTACGAGCAGTACTTC,CASSLGTSGAGYEQYF
TRBV20-1,NA,NA,TRBJ2-6,TGCAGTGCTAGATCCCCCTCTGGGGCCAACGTCCTGACTTTC,CSARSPSGANVLTF
TRBV20-1,NA,NA,TRBJ1-2,TGCAGTGCTAATCGAGGGATGAACTATGGCTACACCTTC,CSANRGMNYGYTF
TRBV20-1,TRBD1,NA,TRBJ2-6,TGCAGTGCTACCCGGACAGGGTTTAGCTCTGGGGCCAACGTCCTGACTTTC,CSATRTGFSSGANVLTF
TRBV7-9,NA,few,TRBJ1-5,TGTGCCAGCTCGGGTCCCAATCAGCCCCAGCATTTT,CASSGPNQPQHF
TRBV5-1,NA,few,TRBJ2-7,TGCGCCAGCAGCTATACGGGACAAGGCGAGCAGTACTTC,CASSYTGQGEQYF
TRBV12-3/TRBV12-4,NA,NA,TRBJ1-1,TGTGCCAGCAGTTTTTCTCCCAGGAACACTGAAGCTTTCTTT,CASSFSPRNTEAFF
TRBV5-6,NA,NA,TRBJ1-4,TGTGCCAGCAAGTCGGGCTGGGAGGAGGAAAAACTGTTTTTT,CASKSGWEEEKLFF
TRBV5-6,TRBD2,many,TRBJ2-5,TGTGCCAGCAGCTTGTGGGGGGGAGAGACCCAGTACTTC,CASSLWGGETQYF
TRBV3-1,NA,few,TRBJ2-3,TGTGCCAGCAGCTCCTTCGCTCCGGCCGATACGCAGTATTTT,CASSSFAPADTQYF
TRBV24-1,NA,NA,TRBJ2-4,TGTGCCACCAGTGATGAGGGCTCCATTCAGTACTTC,CATSDEGSIQYF
TRBV7-2,NA,NA,TRBJ2-7,TGTGCCAGCAGCTTAGTCCCTCAGGGCTCCTACGAGCAGTACTTC,CASSLVPQGSYEQYF
TRBV10-3,TRBD1,NA,TRBJ1-6,TGTGCCATCGGGGGGGTGCCGAGACAGGGGAATTCACCCCTCCACTTT,CAIGGVPRQGNSPLHF
TRBV5-1,NA,few,TRBJ2-5,TGCGCCAGCAGCTTGGCGAGGAGGGCCCAAGAGACCCAGTACTTC,CASSLARRAQETQYF
TRBV6-5,TRBD2,few,TRBJ2-5,TGTGCCAGCAGTTACACTACGCTACTAGCGGAGTCCCAAGAGACCCAGTACTTC,CASSYTTLLAESQETQYF
TRBV12-3/TRBV12-4,NA,NA,TRBJ1-1,TGTGCCAGCGCGCTGGGGACTGAAGCTTTCTTT,CASALGTEAFF
TRBV7-6,NA,few,TRBJ2-5,TGTGCCAGCAGCTTAGGGGCTAGAAAAGAGACCCAGTACTTC,CASSLGARKETQYF
TRBV12-3/TRBV12-4,NA,NA,TRBJ1-3,TGTGCCAGCAGTTACAGGGTCAACACCATATATTTT,CASSYRVNTIYF
TRBV2,NA,NA,TRBJ1-5,TGTGCCAGCAGGTGGGCCTACAATCAGCCCCAGCATTTT,CASRWAYNQPQHF
TRBV27,TRBD1,NA,TRBJ1-5,TGTGCCAGCAGTTCGACAGGGAACCGTCAGCCCCAGCATTTT,CASSSTGNRQPQHF
TRBV10-3,TRBD1,NA,TRBJ1-2,TGTGCCATCAGTGAGTCGCGAGCAGGGGGCCTAGCTAACTATGGCTACACCTTC,CAISESRAGGLANYGYTF
TRBV7-3,NA,NA,TRBJ2-5,TGTGCCAGCAGCTTAGGGAGGAGGCACCACCTTTTCCAAGAGACCCAGTACTTC,CASSLGRRHHLFQETQYF
TRBV19,TRBD1,few,TRBJ2-2,TGTGCCAGTAGTGCGACAGGGGGGTGGACCGGGGAGCTGTTTTTT,CASSATGGWTGELFF
TRBV30,TRBD2,NA,TRBJ2-7,TGTGCCTGGAGTCGCGGGAGACTAGCGCAAACCTACGAGCAGTACTTC,CAWSRGRLAQTYEQYF
TRBV24-1,NA,NA,TRBJ2-2,TGTGCCACCCAAAGGCCGAACACCGGGGAGCTGTTTTTT,CATQRPNTGELFF
TRBV3-1,TRBD1,few,TRBJ1-1,TGTGCCAGCAGCCAAGAGGGACAGGGTGTCCCAGGGGGGGCTTTCTTT,CASSQEGQGVPGGAFF
TRBV7-2,NA,many,TRBJ1-5,TGTGCCAGCAGCTTAGTATCGGGTATCAATCAGCCCCAGCATTTT,CASSLVSGINQPQHF
TRBV12-3/TRBV12-4,TRBD2,many,TRBJ2-1,TGTGCCAGCAGCCGGACTAGGGACCCCAATGAGCAGTTCTTC,CASSRTRDPNEQFF
TRBV6-1,TRBD1,NA,TRBJ2-5,TGTGCCAGCAGTGTTACCGGGACAGGGAAAGAGACCCAGTACTTC,CASSVTGTGKETQYF
TRBV20-1,NA,few,TRBJ1-6,TGCAGTGCTAGACTACAGGGTTTCGGTTCACCCCTCCACTTT,CSARLQGFGSPLHF
TRBV5-6,NA,NA,TRBJ1-4,TGTGCCAGCAGCCGGAGAGCAGTCTACCTTGAAAACCTGTTTTTT,CASSRRAVYLENLFF
TRBV5-1,NA,NA,TRBJ1-1,TGCGCCAGCAGCTTGGCCTCCGGACAGAACACTGAAGCTTTCTTT,CASSLASGQNTEAFF
TRBV20-1,TRBD2,few,TRBJ2-7,TGCAGTGCTAGAGGCGGACTAGCGGGGGGCCCCTGGGAGCAGTACTTC,CSARGGLAGGPWEQYF
TRBV20-1,NA,NA,TRBJ1-5,TGCAGTGCCTCTCCGGGGGCTTTGAGCAATCAGCCCCAGCATTTT,CSASPGALSNQPQHF
TRBV18,NA,NA,TRBJ2-4,TGTGCCAGCTCACAGGGCTTGGCCAAAAACATTCAGTACTTC,CASSQGLAKNIQYF
TRBV5-1,NA,many,TRBJ2-7,TGCGCCAGCAGCTTGGTTGGGGCTGGGACCGACGAGCAGTACTTC,CASSLVGAGTDEQYF
TRBV5-6,TRBD1,NA,TRBJ2-1,TGTGCCAGCAGCCTCAAAGCGGGGACAGGGGACAATGAGCAGTTCTTC,CASSLKAGTGDNEQFF
TRBV6-2/TRBV6-3,TRBD2,once,TRBJ2-3,TGTGCCAGCAGTTACCTAGCGGGAGCTACAGATACGCAGTATTTT,CASSYLAGATDTQYF
TRBV12-3/TRBV12-4,NA,NA,TRBJ1-4,TGTGCCAGCGCAGGGGCTGGCGTCGAAAAACTGTTTTTT,CASAGAGVEKLFF
TRBV7-9,TRBD1,NA,TRBJ2-7,TGTGCCAGCAGCTATACAGGACAGGGGGGTTACGAGCAGTACTTC,CASSYTGQGGYEQYF
TRBV20-1,TRBD1,few,TRBJ2-5,TGCAGTGCTCGGACAGGTCAAGAGACCCAGTACTTC,CSARTGQETQYF
TRBV20-1,NA,few,TRBJ2-6,TGCAGTGCTCTACAGGCCTCTGGGGCCAACGTCCTGACTTTC,CSALQASGANVLTF
TRBV10-3,TRBD2,NA,TRBJ2-1,TGTGCCATCAGTGAACAGCGGGAGGGGTTTGGGAGTGAGCAGTTCTTC,CAISEQREGFGSEQFF
TRBV7-9,TRBD1,NA,TRBJ2-5,TGTGCCAGCAGCCCCCGGGACAGGGGACGCTCGGAGACCCAGTACTTC,CASSPRDRGRSETQYF
TRBV20-1,NA,few,TRBJ1-1,TGCAGTGCTAGAACCAGGGAGCACACTGAAGCTTTCTTT,CSARTREHTEAFF
TRBV3-1,NA,NA,TRBJ1-4,TGTGCCAGCAGCCAAGATGGGGGGACCGCCGGTAAAAAACTGTTTTTT,CASSQDGGTAGKKLFF
TRBV24-1,NA,NA,TRBJ2-7,TGTGCCACCGGAGCAGGGACGCCGTTTGAGGAGCAGTACTTC,CATGAGTPFEEQYF